This is a list of T cell receptor beta chains from one sample in a study of monozygotic twins with inflammatory bowel disease. After re-calling the 5' RACE reads, TCRdb lists one entry per CDR3 protein, DNA absent. The sample data list approximately 400,000 distinct CDR3 sequences. Sequencing used blood. The receptors here all came from a human donor with ulcerative colitis or Crohn's disease, or a healthy co-twin of an affected twin (not recorded which). Each CDR3 is given with its conserved first and last residue. Fields, in order: J gene, V gene, CDR3 protein.

TRBJ2-6,TRBV5-1,CASSHQGPGTGANVLTF
TRBJ1-2,TRBV3-1,CASSQESADRAYGYTF
TRBJ2-1,TRBV7-3,CASSLTWGPSYEQFF
TRBJ2-7,TRBV28,CATRDSGLASYEQYF
TRBJ2-5,TRBV18,CASSPPGLGTQYF
TRBJ1-5,TRBV5-5,CASSAWFRDRVSNQPQHF
TRBJ2-1,TRBV18,CASSPASGGLNEQFF
TRBJ2-7,TRBV9,CASSVSAGGSYEQYF
TRBJ2-3,TRBV7-2,CASSLSVSGTDTQYF
TRBJ2-7,TRBV2,CASSGNRDSRSSYEQYF
TRBJ2-1,TRBV7-3,CASSQGGGPNYEQFF
TRBJ2-7,TRBV27,CASSPRDTGLVEQYF
TRBJ2-5,TRBV27,CASSLGSRGAGETQYF
TRBJ2-3,TRBV9,CASSVVGTNTDTQYF
TRBJ1-5,TRBV20-1,CSARKGSVGPQHF
TRBJ2-7,TRBV7-6,CASSPPGGRSEQYF